The entry that follows covers one T cell receptor beta chain sequence. The read terminates 3 residues ahead of where the CDR3 ends, so the germline J gene completes it. Related graft donors supplied nonmyeloablative bone marrow transplants, and mixed chimerism was transient. Deletions cut 3 bases from V and 7 bases from J, with 13 bases between. This CDR3 comprises 14 residues. Germline V gene lookup returns CDR1 SGHDT and CDR2 YYEEEE. The data derive from a study of Tregs in tolerant kidney transplant recipients. Sequencing used immunoSEQ multiplex PCR; TCRdb keeps in-frame clones, though not all of them. The sample data list 23,000 or so clones.

The receptor was derived from a human patient who received a combined kidney and bone marrow transplant. Some T cells may trace back to the graft donor. The chain couples TRBV5-6 to TRBJ2-2; tentative D call: TRBD2 (6 bases). This material consisted of CD4+ T cells from blood (PBMCs), taken 6 months after the transplant. This chain's CDR3 is CASSSGTWDGELFF. Incomplete CDR3 DNA: TGTGCCAGCAGCTCCGGGACTTGGGACGGGGAG. The variable domain in full, completed from reference TRBV5-6 and TRBJ2-2, reads DAGVTQSPTHLIKTRGQQVTLRCSPKSGHDTVSWYQQALGQGPQFIFQYYEEEERQRGNFPDRFSGHQFPNYSSELNVNALLLGDSALYLCASSSGTWDGELFFGEGSRLTVL.